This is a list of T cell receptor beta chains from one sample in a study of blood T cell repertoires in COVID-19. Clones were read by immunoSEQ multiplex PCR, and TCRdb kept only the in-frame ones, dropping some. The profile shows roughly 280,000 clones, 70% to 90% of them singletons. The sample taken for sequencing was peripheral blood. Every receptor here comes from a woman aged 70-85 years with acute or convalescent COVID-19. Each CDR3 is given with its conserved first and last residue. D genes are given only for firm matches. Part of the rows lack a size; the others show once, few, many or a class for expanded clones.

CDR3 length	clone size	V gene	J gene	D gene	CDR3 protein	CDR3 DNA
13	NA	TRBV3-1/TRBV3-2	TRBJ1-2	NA	CASSYEDYYGYTF	TGTGCCAGCAGCTACGAGGATTACTATGGCTACACCTTC
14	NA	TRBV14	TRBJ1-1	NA	CASKAGGGSTEAFF	TGTGCCAGCAAGGCCGGCGGGGGAAGCACTGAAGCTTTCTTT
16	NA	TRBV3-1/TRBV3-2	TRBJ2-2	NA	CASSRRTRGGTGELFF	TGTGCCAGCAGCCGAAGGACCCGAGGGGGCACCGGGGAGCTGTTTTTT
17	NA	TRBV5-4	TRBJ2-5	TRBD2	CASSSGFGLAKKETQYF	TGTGCCAGCAGCTCCGGATTTGGACTAGCCAAGAAGGAGACCCAGTACTTC
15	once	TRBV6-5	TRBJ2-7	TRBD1	CATLYRDRGGYEQYF	TGTGCCACGCTCTACCGGGACAGGGGGGGGTACGAGCAGTACTTC
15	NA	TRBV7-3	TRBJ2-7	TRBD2	CASSSRPAGVGEQYF	TGTGCCAGCAGCTCTAGACCAGCGGGGGTGGGAGAGCAGTACTTC
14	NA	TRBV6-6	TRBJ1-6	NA	CASSYPERDSPLHF	TGTGCCAGCAGTTACCCCGAGCGAGATTCACCCCTCCACTTT
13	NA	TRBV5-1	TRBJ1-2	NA	CASSLTGVGGYTF	TGCGCCAGCAGCTTAACAGGAGTTGGAGGCTACACCTTC
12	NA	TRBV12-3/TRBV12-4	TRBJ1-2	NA	CASSFRVYGYTF	TGTGCCAGCAGTTTTCGAGTCTATGGCTACACCTTC
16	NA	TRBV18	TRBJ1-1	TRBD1	CASSSGQGAEYTEAFF	TGTGCCAGCTCCTCTGGACAGGGGGCCGAGTACACTGAAGCTTTCTTT
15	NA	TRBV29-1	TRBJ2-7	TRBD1	CSVEPGQGAINEQYF	TGCAGCGTTGAGCCGGGACAGGGGGCGATCAACGAGCAGTACTTC
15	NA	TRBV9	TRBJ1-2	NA	CASSVATGRVGGYTF	TGTGCCAGCAGCGTAGCTACCGGCCGGGTCGGAGGCTACACCTTC
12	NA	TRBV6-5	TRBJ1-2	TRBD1	CASRVQGAGYTF	TGTGCCAGCAGGGTACAGGGGGCGGGCTACACCTTC
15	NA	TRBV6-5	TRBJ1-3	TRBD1	CASSQQGDSGNTIYF	TGTGCCAGCAGTCAACAGGGGGACTCTGGAAACACCATATATTTT
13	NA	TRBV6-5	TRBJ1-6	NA	CASKRVPDSPLHF	TGTGCCAGCAAACGCGTCCCGGATTCACCCCTCCACTTT